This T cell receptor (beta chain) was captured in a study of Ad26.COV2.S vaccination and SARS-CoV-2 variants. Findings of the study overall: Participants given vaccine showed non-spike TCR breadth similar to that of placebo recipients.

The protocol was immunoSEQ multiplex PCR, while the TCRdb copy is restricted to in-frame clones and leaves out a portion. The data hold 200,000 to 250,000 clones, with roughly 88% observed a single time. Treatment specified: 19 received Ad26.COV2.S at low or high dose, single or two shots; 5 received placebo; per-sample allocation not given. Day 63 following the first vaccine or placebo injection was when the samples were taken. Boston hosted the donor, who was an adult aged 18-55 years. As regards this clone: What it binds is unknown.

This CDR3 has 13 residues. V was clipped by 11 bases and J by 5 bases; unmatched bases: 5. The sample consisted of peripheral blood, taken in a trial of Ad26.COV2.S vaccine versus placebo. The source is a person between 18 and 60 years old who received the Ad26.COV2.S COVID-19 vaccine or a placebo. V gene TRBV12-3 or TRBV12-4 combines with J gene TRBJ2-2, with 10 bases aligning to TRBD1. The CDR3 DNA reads TGTGCCGGAAGACAGGGGGCAACCGGGGAGCTGTTTTTT. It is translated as CAGRQGATGELFF.